This T cell receptor (beta chain) comes out of a study of OX40 agonist ivuxolimab in advanced cancers. The investigators sampled blood at baseline, at cycle 4 day 1, and at cycle 7 day 1. CDR1 is GTSNPN and CDR2 is SVGIG in the germline V gene (reference sequence). V was cut by 0 bases and J by 3 bases, with 9 bases left in between. This CDR3 region has 15 residues. Measured with immunoSEQ multiplex PCR; TCRdb has only the in-frame clones, and not every one. The sample holds tens of thousands of clones, approximately 86% seen once. The sequences come from CD4+ or CD8+ T cells sorted from blood, collected in a trial of the OX40 agonist ivuxolimab. This receptor was taken from an adult with an advanced solid tumor such as melanoma, head and neck, liver or kidney cancer. The chain joins TRBV30 to TRBJ2-6; D not certain. CDR3 region: CAWSVLGSGANVLTF. CDR3 nucleotides: TGTGCCTGGAGTGTACTGGGAAGTGGGGCCAACGTCCTGACTTTC.